This T cell receptor beta chain came from a study of technical replicates of blood from a handful of donors. The data were produced by immunoSEQ multiplex PCR, yet TCRdb's version contains in-frame clones alone and is incomplete. The profile covers roughly 79,000 clones, with roughly nine tenths appearing a single time and under 0.4% taken by the ten largest. This sequence originates from a human donor in good health. Some clones in this sample may be carry-over from other donors' samples. Sequencing used T cells isolated from PBMCs.

CDR3 in amino acids: CASSEEGGAYEQYF. In nucleotides, the CDR3 is TGTGCCAGCAGTGAAGAAGGGGGCGCTTACGAGCAGTACTTC. V usage is TRBV6-1 and J usage is TRBJ2-7; 7 bases line up with TRBD1. CDR3 length: 14 amino acids. The V gene's germline CDR1 is MNHNS and CDR2 SASEGT. V lost 1 base to trimming and J lost 4 bases; unmatched junction nucleotides: 4.